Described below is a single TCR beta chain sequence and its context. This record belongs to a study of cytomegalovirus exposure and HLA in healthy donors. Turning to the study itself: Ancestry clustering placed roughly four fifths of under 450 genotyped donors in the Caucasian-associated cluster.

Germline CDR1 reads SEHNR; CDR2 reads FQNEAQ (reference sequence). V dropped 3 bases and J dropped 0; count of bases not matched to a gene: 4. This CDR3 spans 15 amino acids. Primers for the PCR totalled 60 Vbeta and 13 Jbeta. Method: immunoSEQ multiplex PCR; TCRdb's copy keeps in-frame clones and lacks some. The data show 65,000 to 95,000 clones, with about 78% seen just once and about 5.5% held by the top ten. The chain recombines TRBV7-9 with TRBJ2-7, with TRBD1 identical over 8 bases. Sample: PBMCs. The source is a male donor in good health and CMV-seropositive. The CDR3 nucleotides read TGTGCCAGCAGCTTGCAGGGGGCAAGCTCCTACGAGCAGTACTTC. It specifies CASSLQGASSYEQYF.